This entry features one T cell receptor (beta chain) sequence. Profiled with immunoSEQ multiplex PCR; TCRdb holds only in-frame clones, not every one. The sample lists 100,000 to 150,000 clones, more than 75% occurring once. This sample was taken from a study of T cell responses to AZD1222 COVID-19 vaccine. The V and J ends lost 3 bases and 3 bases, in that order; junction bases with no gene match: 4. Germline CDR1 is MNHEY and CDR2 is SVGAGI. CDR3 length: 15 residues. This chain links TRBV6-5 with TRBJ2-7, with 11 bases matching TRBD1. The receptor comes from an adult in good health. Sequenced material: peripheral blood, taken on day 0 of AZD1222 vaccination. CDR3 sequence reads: CASSYGQGAGYEQYF. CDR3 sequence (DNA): TGTGCCAGCAGTTATGGACAGGGGGCCGGCTACGAGCAGTACTTC.